This is a list of T cell receptor beta chains from one sample in a study of T cell responses to AZD1222 COVID-19 vaccine. Profiled with immunoSEQ multiplex PCR; TCRdb holds only in-frame clones, not every one. The sample has over 150,000 clones; approximately 90% are singletons. The sequencing here drew on peripheral blood, taken on day 0 of AZD1222 vaccination. The receptors were sampled from an adult in good health. The CDR3 runs from the conserved cysteine through the conserved F or W. A D gene is named only where the DNA matches it firmly. The size field is filled for only some rows; it gives once, few, many or a size class.

j_gene: TRBJ1-2
abundance: .
v_gene: TRBV27
d_gene: .
CDR3nt: TGTGCCAGCAGTTCCCTCTCATGGGCATCAGAGAAGAACTATGGCTACACCTTC
CDR3aa: CASSSLSWASEKNYGYTF

j_gene: TRBJ1-2
abundance: .
v_gene: TRBV5-8
d_gene: TRBD1
CDR3nt: TGTGCCAGCAGCACTGGACAGGGGGCACACTATGGCTACACCTTC
CDR3aa: CASSTGQGAHYGYTF

j_gene: TRBJ2-1
abundance: .
v_gene: TRBV20-1
d_gene: TRBD2
CDR3nt: TGCAGTGCTAGTGGGGAACAAGGGACTAGCGGGGTTGAGCAGTTCTTC
CDR3aa: CSASGEQGTSGVEQFF

j_gene: TRBJ1-2
abundance: .
v_gene: TRBV27
d_gene: TRBD1
CDR3nt: TGTGCCACCCACGGAGGGGGCCTGGATGGCTACACCTTC
CDR3aa: CATHGGGLDGYTF

j_gene: TRBJ2-5
abundance: .
v_gene: TRBV5-1
d_gene: TRBD2
CDR3nt: TGCGCCAGCAGCTTAGGCGGGGGGGCCGAGACCCAGTACTTC
CDR3aa: CASSLGGGAETQYF

j_gene: TRBJ1-2
abundance: .
v_gene: TRBV5-1
d_gene: .
CDR3nt: TGCGCCAGCAGCGGGCAGGGCCGGTATGGCTACACCTTC
CDR3aa: CASSGQGRYGYTF

j_gene: TRBJ1-6
abundance: .
v_gene: TRBV28
d_gene: .
CDR3nt: TGTGCCAGCAGTAGAGACTATAATTCACCCCTCCACTTT
CDR3aa: CASSRDYNSPLHF

j_gene: TRBJ1-2
abundance: .
v_gene: TRBV29-1
d_gene: TRBD1
CDR3nt: TGCAGCGTCACACAGGGGGGCGCGAGGGGCTACACCTTC
CDR3aa: CSVTQGGARGYTF

j_gene: TRBJ1-5
abundance: .
v_gene: TRBV3-1/TRBV3-2
d_gene: .
CDR3nt: TGTGCCAGCAGCCAAATTTCGGGGAATCAGCCCCAGCATTTT
CDR3aa: CASSQISGNQPQHF

j_gene: TRBJ1-6
abundance: .
v_gene: TRBV4-3
d_gene: .
CDR3nt: TGCGCCAGCAGCCAAGAAGGGCCCGAGGGCGGTCTACATTCACCCCTCCACTTT
CDR3aa: CASSQEGPEGGLHSPLHF

j_gene: TRBJ2-7
abundance: .
v_gene: TRBV12-3/TRBV12-4
d_gene: TRBD1
CDR3nt: TGTGCCAGCAGTGGACAGGGTCGGGACGAGCAGTACTTC
CDR3aa: CASSGQGRDEQYF

j_gene: TRBJ1-5
abundance: .
v_gene: TRBV2
d_gene: .
CDR3nt: TGTGCCAGCAGTGTGGAGGACGGACGGTTTAGCAATCAGCCCCAGCATTTT
CDR3aa: CASSVEDGRFSNQPQHF

j_gene: TRBJ2-2
abundance: .
v_gene: TRBV6-6
d_gene: .
CDR3nt: TGTGCCAGCAGTTACGTTGGGGGGCCAACCACCGGGGAGCTGTTTTTT
CDR3aa: CASSYVGGPTTGELFF

j_gene: TRBJ1-2
abundance: .
v_gene: TRBV7-8
d_gene: .
CDR3nt: TGTGCCAGCAGCTTAGGGGGTCCCGAGGACTATGGCTACACCTTC
CDR3aa: CASSLGGPEDYGYTF

j_gene: TRBJ2-2
abundance: .
v_gene: TRBV7-2
d_gene: .
CDR3nt: TGTGCCAGCAGCCCGGGACACCCGAACACCGGGGAGCTGTTTTTT
CDR3aa: CASSPGHPNTGELFF

j_gene: TRBJ2-2
abundance: once
v_gene: TRBV7-3
d_gene: .
CDR3nt: TGTGCCAGCAGTGCAATCGGCGGGGAGCTGTTTTTT
CDR3aa: CASSAIGGELFF

j_gene: TRBJ2-7
abundance: .
v_gene: TRBV27
d_gene: .
CDR3nt: TGTGCCAGCAGCCCTATTTTTGGCGGGACGGTCTCCTACGAGCAGTACTTC
CDR3aa: CASSPIFGGTVSYEQYF

j_gene: TRBJ1-6
abundance: .
v_gene: TRBV19
d_gene: .
CDR3nt: TGTGCCACCGCATCCTCGGACTATAATTCACCCCTCCACTTT
CDR3aa: CATASSDYNSPLHF